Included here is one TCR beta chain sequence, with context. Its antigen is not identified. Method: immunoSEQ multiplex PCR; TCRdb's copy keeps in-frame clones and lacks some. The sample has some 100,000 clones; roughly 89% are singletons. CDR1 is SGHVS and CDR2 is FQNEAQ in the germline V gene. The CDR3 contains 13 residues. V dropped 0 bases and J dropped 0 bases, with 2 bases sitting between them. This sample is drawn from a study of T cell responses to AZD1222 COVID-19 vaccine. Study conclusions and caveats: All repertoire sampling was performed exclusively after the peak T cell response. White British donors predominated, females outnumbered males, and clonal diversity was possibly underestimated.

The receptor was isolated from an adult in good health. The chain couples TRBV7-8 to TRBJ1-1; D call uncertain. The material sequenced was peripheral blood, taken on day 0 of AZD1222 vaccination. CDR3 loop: CASSLALNTEAFF. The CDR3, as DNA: TGTGCCAGCAGCTTAGCTTTGAACACTGAAGCTTTCTTT.